The TCR beta chain under discussion was sequenced for a study of blood T cell repertoires in COVID-19. Across the study: Donors in the United States, Italy and Spain gave samples during acute or convalescent COVID-19.

Per the authors' pipeline: Nucleated cell number was recorded as an estimate derived from reference gene primer amplification. Repertoires were generated with immunoSEQ multiplex PCR, while TCRdb's copy carries only in-frame clones and drops some. Clone size and V and J calls were adopted from that table, with D and trimming inferred from the DNA. Here the sample spans 110,000 to 150,000 clones, 75% to 90% being singletons. Only a few counts were recorded for this clone. Adults between roughly 18 and 89 years of age took part from 24 US areas. Recovered status in Cohort 3 required two negative PCRs, clearance, or symptom resolution. CDR1 and CDR2 (germline): LNHDA, SQIVND (reference sequence). CDR3 length: 17 residues. Trimming removed 5 bases at V and 9 bases at J, with 26 bases between.

The sample comprised PBMCs or T cells enriched from blood (not recorded which). The receptor was isolated from a man aged 60 to 69 who had recovered from COVID-19. J is TRBJ1-5 and V is TRBV19, with a weak D call TRBD1 (6 bases). The CDR3 bases are TGTGCCAGTAGTCTTTCTTTTGCAGGGGCCCAATCACGGCCCCAGCATTTT. Translated, it gives CASSLSFAGAQSRPQHF.